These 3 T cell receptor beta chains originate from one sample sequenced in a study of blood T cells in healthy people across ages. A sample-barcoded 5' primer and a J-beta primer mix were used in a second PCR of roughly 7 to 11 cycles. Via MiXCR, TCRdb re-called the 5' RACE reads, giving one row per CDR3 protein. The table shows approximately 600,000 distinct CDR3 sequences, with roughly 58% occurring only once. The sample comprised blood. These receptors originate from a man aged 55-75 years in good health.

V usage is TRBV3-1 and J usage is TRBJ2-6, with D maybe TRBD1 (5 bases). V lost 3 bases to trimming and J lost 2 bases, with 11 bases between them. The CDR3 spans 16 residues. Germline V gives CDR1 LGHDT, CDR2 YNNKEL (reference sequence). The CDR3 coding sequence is TGTGCCAGCAGCCAGGGGAACAGGCCTGGGGCCAACGTCCTGACTTTC. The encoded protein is CASSQGNRPGANVLTF.

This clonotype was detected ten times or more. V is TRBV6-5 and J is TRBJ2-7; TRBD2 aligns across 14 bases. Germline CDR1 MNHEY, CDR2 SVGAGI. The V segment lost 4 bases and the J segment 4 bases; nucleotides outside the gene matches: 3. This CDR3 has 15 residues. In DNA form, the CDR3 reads TGTGCCAGCAGTTCCCGACTAGCGGGGGGGTACGAGCAGTACTTC. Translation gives CASSSRLAGGYEQYF.

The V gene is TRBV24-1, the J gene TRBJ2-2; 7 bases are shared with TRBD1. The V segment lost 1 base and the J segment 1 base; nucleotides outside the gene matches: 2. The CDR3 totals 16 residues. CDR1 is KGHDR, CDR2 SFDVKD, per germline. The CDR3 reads CATSDLRDRNTGELFF. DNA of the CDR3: TGTGCCACCAGTGATTTAAGGGACAGGAACACCGGGGAGCTGTTTTTT.